These 8 T cell receptor beta chains were all obtained from the same sample, sequenced in a study of blood T cell repertoires in COVID-19. Assay: immunoSEQ multiplex PCR; the TCRdb copy retains only in-frame clones and omits some. The sample gives 70,000 to 85,000 clones, more than 90% of which show up once; roughly a tenth is in the top ten. The specimen sequenced was peripheral blood. These receptor sequences come from a human donor in a cohort sampled during active COVID-19.

The chain couples TRBV5-1 to TRBJ2-1; the match to TRBD1 covers 12 bases. Per germline, CDR1 SGHRS and CDR2 YFSETQ. Germline trimming cut 5 bases from V and 4 bases from J; bases unmatched to any gene: 4. The CDR3 is 15 amino acids. The chain's CDR3 is CASRPGQGAYNEQFF. In DNA, the CDR3 is TGCGCCAGCAGGCCGGGACAGGGGGCTTACAATGAGCAGTTCTTC.

The rearrangement links TRBV7-9 to TRBJ1-2; no reliable D call. The CDR3 is 11 residues long. Germline CDR1 and CDR2: SEHNR and FQNEAQ (reference sequence). Deletions cut 6 bases from V and 4 bases from J, with 6 bases between. This CDR3 reads CASRRPYGYTF. The CDR3 coding sequence is TGTGCCAGCAGGAGGCCCTATGGCTACACCTTC.

The CDR3 DNA is TGTGCCAGCAGCGCCCAGACAGGGGAGTACGAGCAGTACTTC. This codes for CASSAQTGEYEQYF. The genes are TRBV5-4 and TRBJ2-7; the match to TRBD1 covers 8 bases. The CDR3 totals 14 residues. The V and J ends lost 4 bases and 4 bases, in that order; junction bases with no gene match: 7. The germline V gene has CDR1 SGHNT and CDR2 YYREEE (reference sequence).

The CDR3 region is CASSPRAGPQETQYF. The CDR3 DNA reads TGTGCCAGCAGCCCCAGGGCAGGTCCCCAAGAGACCCAGTACTTC. The genes are TRBV5-5 and TRBJ2-5; tentative D call: TRBD1 (5 bases). From germline, CDR1 is SGHKS and CDR2 YYEKEE (reference sequence). The length of the CDR3 is 15 residues. V lost 4 bases, J lost 1 base, and 14 bases lay in between.

V and J are TRBV7-3 and TRBJ2-2, with 8 bases matching TRBD1. The CDR3 runs to 13 residues. CDR1 is SGHTA and CDR2 is FQGTGA in the germline V gene. With 9 bases clipped from V and 5 bases from J, the junction kept 5 bases outside the gene matches. The CDR3 here is CASGQGLTGELFF. In DNA, the CDR3 is TGTGCCAGTGGACAGGGTCTAACCGGGGAGCTGTTTTTT. The entire variable domain, with the rest obtained from reference TRBV7-3 and TRBJ2-2, is as follows: GAGVSQTPSNKVTEKGKYVELRCDPISGHTALYWYRQSLGQGPEFLIYFQGTGAADDSGLPNDRFFAVRPEGSVSTLKIQRTERGDSAVYLCASGQGLTGELFFGEGSRLTVL.

This rearrangement joins TRBV5-1 to TRBJ2-3, with 7 bases lining up with TRBD1. Germline assignment: CDR1 SGHRS and CDR2 YFSETQ. J lost 0 bases, V lost 4 bases, and 8 bases had no gene match. The CDR3 is made up of 16 amino acids. The CDR3 loop is CASSTGQQTSTDTQYF. Written as DNA, the CDR3 is TGCGCCAGCAGCACGGGACAGCAGACTAGCACAGATACGCAGTATTTT.

The rearrangement joins TRBV10-3 to TRBJ2-3; 7 bases agree with TRBD2. The V gene end was trimmed by 5 bases and the J gene end by 2 bases; junction bases not matched to a gene: 4. This CDR3 region has 14 residues. The germline CDR1 and CDR2 sequences are ENHRY and SYGVKD. The chain's CDR3 is CAISRSGDTDTQYF. The CDR3 bases are TGTGCCATCAGTAGGAGCGGGGACACAGATACGCAGTATTTT.

The rearrangement joins TRBV11-2 to TRBJ2-1, with 7 bases lining up with TRBD2. The V gene's germline CDR1 is SGHAT and CDR2 FQNNGV. The V segment lost 1 base and the J segment 16 bases; nucleotides outside the gene matches: 16. The CDR3 sequence is 15 residues long. DNA of the CDR3: TGTGCCAGCAGCTTAGGCCAGACTAGCAGCAGCTTCCACTTCTTC. Its translation is CASSLGQTSSSFHFF.